This T cell receptor (beta chain) emerged from a study of T cells in tumors after PD-1 blockade. In the study overall: Prior checkpoint blockade, systemic immunosuppressant use, or anti-cancer therapy within 4 weeks excluded patients. Some patients also took daily vismodegib 150 mg during anti-PD-1 treatment. Peripheral blood samples averaged approximately 33,000 unique clonotypes and around 120,000 templates.

Using immunoSEQ multiplex PCR, the repertoire was profiled, and TCRdb retains in-frame clones only, with some absent. The repertoire holds 61,000 or so clones, with about 80% as singletons. Whole-study findings and limits: Blood contained about 45% of the tumor's TCR clonotypes.

On this clone itself: Its antigen is unknown.

The germline gives CDR1 KGHSH, CDR2 LQKENI. CDR3 size: 17 residues. V was clipped by 2 bases and J by 6 bases, with 19 bases between them. The chain employs TRBV18 and TRBJ1-4; the D gene is possibly TRBD1 (6 bases). The receptor was isolated from a human donor with basal cell carcinoma. The source material was PBMCs, sampled before anti-PD-1 treatment. The DNA for the CDR3 is TGTGCCAGCTCACCATCTATAATCGGGGGCAGGGATGAAAAACTGTTTTTT. Translated: CASSPSIIGGRDEKLFF.